Below, 8 T cell receptor beta chains from the same sample are listed, as sequenced in a study of graft-versus-host responses after intestinal transplantation. Profiling relied on immunoSEQ multiplex PCR, and the TCRdb table lists in-frame clones only, not all of them. Here the sample spans 10,000 to 15,000 clones, more than 85% being singletons. The sequencing used PBMCs, collected about 110 days after intestinal transplant. These receptors were collected from a human patient who received an intestinal transplant, so some T cells may come from the graft donor.

In its sample, this clone was seen once. The chain couples TRBV19 to TRBJ1-5; unclear D gene. The CDR3 totals 14 residues. CDR1 and CDR2 (germline): LNHDA, SQIVND (reference sequence). V lost 3 bases, J lost 2 bases, and 8 bases lay in between. CDR3 DNA: TGTGCCAGTAGTATCAATGGAGGCAATCAGCCCCAGCATTTT. This sequence encodes CASSINGGNQPQHF.

V gene TRBV27 combines with J gene TRBJ2-3, with TRBD1 matching 8 bases. Germline loops: CDR1 MNHEY, CDR2 SMNVEV (reference sequence). This CDR3 comprises 18 residues. J was trimmed by 3 bases and V by 0 bases; bases with no gene match: 11. CDR3 bases: TGTGCCAGCAGTTTATCGGGGGCGCAGGGGGCACGGACAGATACGCAGTATTTT. This encodes CASSLSGAQGARTDTQYF.

This clone was counted only a few times. The chain joins TRBV11-1 to TRBJ2-7; D is perhaps TRBD1 (7 bases). Germline CDR1 and CDR2: SGHAT and FQDESV (reference sequence). The length of the CDR3 is 14 residues. Trimming took off 2 bases at V and 3 bases at J, with 11 bases between the two ends. The CDR3: CASSLQGGSYEQYF. The CDR3 DNA reads as TGTGCCAGCAGCTTACAGGGGGGAAGCTACGAGCAGTACTTC. Together with reference TRBV11-1 and TRBJ2-7, the CDR3 gives the full variable domain: EAEVAQSPRYKITEKSQAVAFWCDPISGHATLYWYRQILGQGPELLVQFQDESVVDDSQLPKDRFSAERLKGVDSTLKIQPAELGDSAMYLCASSLQGGSYEQYFGPGTRLTVT.

Comments on this clone: One end of the junction fails to match germline, which may point to a read error. The rearrangement links TRBV14 to TRBJ1-1, with TRBD1 matching over 10 bases. The CDR3 is 17 amino acids. Germline lookup yields CDR1 SGHDN and CDR2 FVKESK. CDR3 loop: CASSQVGTGETWVPPRF. CDR3 in DNA: TGTGCCAGCAGCCAAGTTGGGACAGGGGAGACCTGGGTCCCACCGCGTTTT.

The gene calls are TRBV28 and TRBJ1-1, with unresolved D. Germline CDR1 MDHEN, CDR2 SYDVKM. This CDR3 has 13 amino acids. Trimming shortened V by 6 bases and J by 1 base, and 9 bases separated the two germline ends. CDR3 DNA: TGTGCCAGCAGGTCTTTTTGGAACACTGAAGCTTTCTTT. It specifies CASRSFWNTEAFF. The full variable domain, in which reference TRBV28 and TRBJ1-1 provide the parts outside the CDR3, is DVKVTQSSRYLVKRTGEKVFLECVQDMDHENMFWYRQDPGLGLRLIYFSYDVKMKEKGDIPEGYSVSREKKERFSLILESASTNQTSMYLCASRSFWNTEAFFGQGTRLTVV.

The V call is TRBV18, the J call TRBJ1-6; perhaps TRBD1 as D (5 bases). V was pared by 6 bases and J by 3 bases, with 24 bases between. Germline V gene lookup returns CDR1 KGHSH and CDR2 LQKENI. This CDR3 is 19 amino acids long. CDR3 in amino acids: CASSLDRQGRGLYNSPLHF. CDR3 sequence (DNA): TGTGCCAGCTCCCTTGACCGGCAGGGCCGAGGACTCTATAATTCACCCCTCCACTTT.

The chain combines TRBV11-2 with TRBJ2-3, with D possibly being TRBD2 (5 bases). V was cut by 5 bases and J by 3 bases, with 18 bases left in between. This CDR3 has 16 amino acids. Germline-derived CDR1 and CDR2 are SGHAT and FQNNGV. The DNA of the CDR3 is TGTGCCAGCAGCCCCGGACGTAAAAGGAGGACAGATACGCAGTATTTT. This sequence encodes CASSPGRKRRTDTQYF.

This clone was found once. The DNA of the CDR3 is TGTGCCACCAGCAGAGAACCGGACAGCAATTCACCCCTCCACTTT. Translated, it gives CATSREPDSNSPLHF. The V call is TRBV15, the J call TRBJ1-6; tentative D call: TRBD1 (6 bases). V was trimmed by 0 bases and J by 7 bases, leaving 10 bases between them. This CDR3 has 15 residues. Germline V CDR1 and CDR2: LNHNV, YYDKDF (reference sequence). Looking up the rest from reference TRBV15 and TRBJ1-6 gives the full variable domain: DAMVIQNPRYQVTQFGKPVTLSCSQTLNHNVMYWYQQKSSQAPKLLFHYYDKDFNNEADTPDNFQSRRPNTSFCFLDIRSPGLGDTAMYLCATSREPDSNSPLHFGNGTRLTVT.